Listed below are T cell receptor beta chains from one sample, sequenced in a study of low-dose radiotherapy and immunotherapy resistance in tumors. TCRdb re-called the reads through MiXCR, storing one row per CDR3 protein. The data contain about 50,000 distinct CDR3 sequences, roughly 10% of them singletons. The sample consisted of PBMCs, taken before treatment. Every receptor here comes from a female donor with ovarian cancer. Each CDR3 is given with its conserved first and last residue.

V: TRBV27; length: 13; J: TRBJ1-2; CDR3: CASSPGTLYGYTF
V: TRBV29-1; length: 14; J: TRBJ2-1; CDR3: CSFEEGVAYNEQFF
V: TRBV20-1; length: 15; J: TRBJ2-5; CDR3: CSARGAGGPTETQYF
V: TRBV9; length: 15; J: TRBJ2-1; CDR3: CASSVTSGFYNEQIF
V: TRBV6-2/TRBV6-3; length: 15; J: TRBJ2-3; CDR3: CASSRGQTSTDTQYF
V: TRBV7-9; length: 14; J: TRBJ1-1; CDR3: CASTKTLPGGEAFF
V: TRBV18; length: 12; J: TRBJ2-1; CDR3: CASSPEDRNRVF
V: TRBV7-9; length: 16; J: TRBJ2-3; CDR3: CASSLLLAGGSDTQYF
V: TRBV25-1; length: 14; J: TRBJ2-3; CDR3: CASIDSNPSGTQYF
V: TRBV11-2; length: 13; J: TRBJ1-1; CDR3: CASSSDRGSEAFF
V: TRBV7-2; length: 13; J: TRBJ2-1; CDR3: CASSLVRDNEQFF
V: TRBV7-2; length: 13; J: TRBJ2-1; CDR3: CASSLELAWEQFF
V: TRBV12-3/TRBV12-4; length: 17; J: TRBJ2-7; CDR3: CASSLEGTFRSSYEQYF
V: TRBV28; length: 12; J: TRBJ1-2; CDR3: CASSGTPNGYTF